What follows describes a single T cell receptor (beta chain). Its antigen remains unknown. The data belong to a study of shared clonotypes between healthy human individuals. Points from the study as a whole: The naive CD4 repertoires of a handful of donors were compared, and about 5% of clonotypes were shared.

Each replicate PCR on the sorted subsets used roughly 210 ng DNA (approximately 33,000 T cell genomes). In the original processing: ImmunoSEQ only sent back junction sequences with no quality scores, so filtering was done differently. Sequencing used immunoSEQ multiplex PCR; TCRdb keeps in-frame clones, though not all of them. That table furnishes V, J and clone size, whereas the DNA furnished D and trimming. Here the sample spans roughly 660,000 clones, around 91% being singletons. Sequenced material: memory CD8+ T cells from PBMCs. Indicated subset: CD45RO+ cells pooled with CCR7-negative TemRA cells. This clonotype was obtained from a man aged 18 to 30 in good health. Some clones in this sample may be carry-over from other donors' samples.

CDR3 DNA sequence: TGTGCCAGCAGCGTAGGAAGGACAGGGGTTCTAAGCTATGGCTACACCTTC. It translates to CASSVGRTGVLSYGYTF. The chain carries TRBV9 and TRBJ1-2, with 9 bases aligning to TRBD1. Germline V CDR1 and CDR2: SGDLS, YYNGEE. V was pared by 0 bases and J by 4 bases, with 10 bases of the junction left unmatched. The CDR3 totals 17 residues. Complete variable domain (other parts from reference TRBV9 and TRBJ1-2): DSGVTQTPKHLITATGQRVTLRCSPRSGDLSVYWYQQSLDQGLQFLIQYYNGEERAKGNILERFSAQQFPDLHSELNLSSLELGDSALYFCASSVGRTGVLSYGYTFGSGTRLTVV.